This TCR beta chain was sequenced for a study of PD-L1 blockade in urothelial cancer. General study points: Below-median pretreatment blood TCR clonality was associated with improved progression-free and overall survival.

To note about this clone: Its antigen remains unknown. Other DNA sequences in this sample translate to the same CDR3.

The CDR3 extends over 13 amino acids. Germline-derived CDR1 and CDR2 are GTSNPN and SVGIG (reference sequence). V was trimmed by 0 bases and J by 4 bases, leaving 9 bases between them. The time point is: peripheral blood 6 weeks after treatment start. This table comes from immunoSEQ multiplex PCR, and its TCRdb copy is limited to in-frame clones, with some not included. The table lists some 50,000 clones, approximately 86% of them singletons. V is TRBV30 and J is TRBJ2-5; D is unresolved. Sequenced material: PBMCs, taken around atezolizumab (anti-PD-L1) treatment. This sequence was found in a man aged 45-60 years with urothelial cancer. CDR3 amino acids: CAWSVRVGETQYF. The CDR3 nucleotides read TGTGCCTGGAGTGTACGGGTAGGAGAGACCCAGTACTTC.